Listed here are 12 T cell receptor beta chains from one sample, sequenced in a study of prognosis after radiotherapy for stage I lung cancer. The authors amplified TCR beta CDR3 from genomic DNA using two-round multiplex PCR. For every TRBV and TRBJ gene, a specific primer was used in first-round PCR. TCRdb fed the multiplex PCR reads into MiXCR, producing one record per CDR3 protein. The sample has about 12,000 distinct CDR3 sequences; roughly 50% are singletons. The sequences come from PBMCs, collected before or after stereotactic body radiation therapy (not recorded which). The receptor source for this set is a donor aged 50 or older with non-small cell lung cancer.

This clonotype is medium-sized in the sample. This chain uses TRBV27 with TRBJ2-7, with 7 bases matching TRBD2. The trim removed 4 bases at V and 3 bases at J, leaving 9 bases unmatched. Per the germline V gene, CDR1 is MNHEY and CDR2 is SMNVEV (reference sequence). CDR3 length equals 15 residues. The CDR3 region has the DNA TGTGCCAGCAGTTGGTTTAGGGGCGGGGGCTACGAGCAGTACTTC. It yields the protein CASSWFRGGGYEQYF.

A remark on this clonotype: At one end the junction does not follow the germline gene, possibly because of a read error. The J gene is TRBJ1-5, the V gene TRBV6-1; D remains ambiguous. Germline-derived CDR1 and CDR2 are MNHNS and SASEGT. The CDR3 spans 12 residues. CDR3 DNA: TGTGCAAGCAGCCTCCCCAATCAGCACCAGCATTTT. Translated, it gives CASSLPNQHQHF.

This clonotype is medium-sized. The CDR3 protein is CAWSVGGGTDTQYF. CDR3 bases: TGTGCCTGGAGTGTAGGGGGCGGCACAGATACGCAGTATTTT. This chain connects TRBV30 to TRBJ2-3, with 7 positions matching TRBD1. V lost 0 bases and J lost 1; bases outside the gene matches: 1. There are 14 residues in the CDR3. Germline V gene sequence: CDR1 GTSNPN, CDR2 SVGIG (reference sequence).

This clonotype was found once. The rearrangement links TRBV19 to TRBJ2-7, with D perhaps matching TRBD1 or TRBD2 (5 bases each). The CDR3 totals 15 residues. V shed 6 bases and J shed 0 bases, with 15 bases lying between them. Germline V CDR1 and CDR2: LNHDA, SQIVND (reference sequence). Here the CDR3 DNA reads TGTGCCAGTAGCCCCGGGACGTTTAACTCCTACGAGCAGTACTTC. It encodes CASSPGTFNSYEQYF.

This clonotype was counted many times. The chain employs TRBV5-4 and TRBJ2-2; 15 bases line up with TRBD2. Germline V gene sequence: CDR1 SGHNT, CDR2 YYREEE (reference sequence). J lost 4 bases, V lost 4 bases, and 8 bases had no gene match. This CDR3 region has 18 residues. The CDR3 is CASSPPGLAGGPTGELFF. CDR3 sequence (DNA): TGTGCCAGCAGCCCTCCGGGACTAGCGGGAGGACCCACCGGGGAGCTGTTTTTT. The whole variable domain, filled in from reference TRBV5-4 and TRBJ2-2, reads ETGVTQSPTHLIKTRGQQVTLRCSSQSGHNTVSWYQQALGQGPQFIFQYYREEENGRGNFPPRFSGLQFPNYSSELNVNALELDDSALYLCASSPPGLAGGPTGELFFGEGSRLTVL.

This clonotype was found a few times. The chain links TRBV2 to TRBJ1-2, with D possibly being TRBD1 (6 bases). Between the trimmed V and J ends, which lost 6 bases and 5 bases, there was a span of 19 bases. The CDR3 has 15 residues. Germline values: CDR1 SNHLY, CDR2 FYNNEI. The CDR3 region has the DNA TGTGCCAGCAGAGAGGGGTCCCAGGGGAATTATGGCTACACCTTC. Protein: CASREGSQGNYGYTF.

This clonotype was counted a single time. One end of the junction varies from germline; a read error may be responsible. This chain joins TRBV24-1 and TRBJ2-5; 7 bases agree with TRBD2. Looked up from germline, CDR1 is KGHDR and CDR2 is SFDVKD. CDR3 length: 15 amino acids. CDR3 sequence (DNA): TGTGCCACCAGTGATTCGACTAGCAATGGAGGGACCAAGTACTTC. It specifies CATSDSTSNGGTKYF.

Points on this clonotype: Compared with germline, one end of the junction differs, possibly owing to a read error. This chain uses TRBV7-9 with TRBJ2-7; D is unresolved. Germline V gene data show CDR1 as SEHNR and CDR2 as FQNEAQ (reference sequence). The CDR3 totals 15 residues. The CDR3 protein is CASSFRCSKSYDQYF. The CDR3 bases are TGTGCCAGCAGCTTCAGGTGTTCCAAATCCTACGATCAGTACTTC.

A remark on this clonotype: A far larger clone is only one base removed, so a read error is likely. The chain is built from TRBV6-7 and TRBJ2-3, with D hard to call. TRBV6-7 is assigned to the ORF class and has an uncertain function. Trimming removed 7 bases at V and 1 base at J, with 18 bases between. The CDR3 contains 16 residues. The CDR3 is CASISQVAQGTDTQYF. In DNA form, the CDR3 reads TGTGCCAGCATCAGCCAGGTGGCGCAAGGCACAGATACGCAGTATTTT.

Note on this clonotype: Relative to the germline gene, one junction end is altered; a read error may explain this. The genes are TRBV7-8 and TRBJ1-1, with 9 bases fitting TRBD1. The V gene's germline CDR1 is SGHVS and CDR2 FQNEAQ. This CDR3 region has 13 residues. The chain's CDR3 is CARSLTGGTGAFF. As DNA, the CDR3 is TGTGCCAGAAGCTTAACAGGGGGCACTGGAGCTTTCTTT.

V and J are TRBV6-9 and TRBJ2-2; D ambiguous. CDR1 and CDR2 from the germline V gene are MNHGY and SVAAGI. V was shortened by 3 bases and J by 7 bases, with 9 bases between the two germline ends. This CDR3 comprises 13 residues. The CDR3 DNA sequence: TGTGCCAGCAGTTACGAGAGTAGCGGGGAGCTGTTTTTT. It is translated as CASSYESSGELFF.

This clonotype ranks as medium-sized. J is TRBJ2-7 and V is TRBV2, with D uncertain. The germline V gene encodes CDR1 SNHLY and CDR2 FYNNEI. This CDR3 contains 13 residues. Trimming left V 1 base short and J 3 bases short, with 7 bases between. CDR3 protein: CASSEGRLYEQYF. CDR3 sequence (DNA): TGTGCCAGCAGTGAAGGACGGCTCTACGAGCAGTACTTC.